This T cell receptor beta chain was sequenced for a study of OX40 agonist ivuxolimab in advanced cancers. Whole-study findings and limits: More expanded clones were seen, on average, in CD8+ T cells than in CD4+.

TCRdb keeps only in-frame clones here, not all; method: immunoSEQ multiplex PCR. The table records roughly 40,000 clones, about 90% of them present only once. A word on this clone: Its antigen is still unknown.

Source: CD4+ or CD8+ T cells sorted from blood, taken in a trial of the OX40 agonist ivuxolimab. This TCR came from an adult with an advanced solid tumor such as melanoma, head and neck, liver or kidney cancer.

The CDR3 protein is CASRAGGFGTEAFF. In DNA form, the CDR3 reads TGTGCCAGCAGGGCAGGGGGCTTCGGGACTGAAGCTTTCTTT. The rearrangement uses TRBV9 and TRBJ1-1, with TRBD1 matching 8 bases. The CDR3 loop spans 14 amino acids. The junction had 8 bases not matched to a gene; V was cut back by 5 bases and J by 5 bases. Germline V gene data show CDR1 as SGDLS and CDR2 as YYNGEE.